The clone carrying this T cell receptor beta chain was observed a few times. Its antigen is as yet unknown. The data were taken from a study of molecular identifiers for immune sequencing clone quantification. TCRdb reanalysed the PCR reads using MiXCR and keeps one entry per CDR3 protein. The profile covers hundreds of thousands of distinct CDR3 sequences, with roughly 27% appearing a single time and 0.75% to 0.8% taken by the ten largest. Regarding the study as a whole: Effector cells kept over 97% of their molecules in clones above 20 RNA copies, while naive cells kept under 1% there.

The V and J ends lost 5 bases and 5 bases respectively, with 20 bases between them. Germline CDR1 reads MNHEY; CDR2 reads SVGEGT. The CDR3 spans 16 residues. The specimen sequenced was naive CD8+ T cells from blood, with Jurkat cell RNA spiked in. Noted subset: FACS-sorted CD8+CD4-CCR7+CD45RA+ naive T cells. This TCR was sampled from a human donor in good health. Some libraries in this study had Jurkat cell RNA spiked in. V is TRBV6-2 or TRBV6-3 and J is TRBJ2-3; D tentatively fits TRBD1 or TRBD2 (6 bases each). In DNA form, the CDR3 reads TGTGCCAGCAGTACAGGACAGCGGGTCGTAGGAGATACGCAGTATTTT. Translation: CASSTGQRVVGDTQYF.